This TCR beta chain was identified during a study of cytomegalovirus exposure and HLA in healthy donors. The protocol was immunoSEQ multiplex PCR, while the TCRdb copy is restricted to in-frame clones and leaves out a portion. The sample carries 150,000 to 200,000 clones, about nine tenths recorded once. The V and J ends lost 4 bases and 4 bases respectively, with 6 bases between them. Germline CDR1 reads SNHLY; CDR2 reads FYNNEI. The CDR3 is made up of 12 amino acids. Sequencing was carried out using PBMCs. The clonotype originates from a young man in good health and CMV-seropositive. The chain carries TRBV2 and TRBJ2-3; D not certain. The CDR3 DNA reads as TGTGCCAGCAGTGTCCAGGCAGATACGCAGTATTTT. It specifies CASSVQADTQYF.